A few counts support the clone carrying this T cell receptor (beta chain). Its antigen is unidentified. The second PCR ran about 7 to 12 cycles with a sample-barcoded 5' primer and J-beta primers. TCRdb analysed the 5' RACE reads with MiXCR anew, one entry per CDR3 protein. The table lists 760,000 or so distinct CDR3 sequences, more than 20% of them singletons. This record belongs to a study of blood T cells in healthy people across ages. Study-wide results and caveats: A roughly linear age-dependent decrease characterized TCR beta diversity per million T cells.

Germline assignment: CDR1 WSHSY and CDR2 SAAADI. V was cut by 3 bases and J by 2 bases, with 17 bases left in between. The CDR3 loop spans 17 amino acids. These data were also filed under a second study, of T cells of mothers and their children. According to that study: Material was donated by three healthy Caucasian mothers and their six children. A slight, non-significant increase in overlap was found for related mother-child pairs relative to unrelated pairs.

This sequence was found in a boy between 10 and 17 years old in good health. The chain carries TRBV10-2 and TRBJ2-1, with D possibly matching TRBD2 (6 bases). Sample: blood. CDR3 loop: CASSDGLGGVPYNEQFF. The CDR3, as DNA: TGCGCCAGCAGTGACGGGTTGGGGGGAGTACCCTACAATGAGCAGTTCTTC.